Listed below are T cell receptor beta chains from one sample, sequenced in a study of glioma-infiltrating T cells. TCRdb redid the calling of the multiplex PCR reads with MiXCR, one entry per CDR3 protein. The sample has about 380,000 distinct CDR3 sequences, approximately 42% seen once. What was sequenced was glioma tissue, nonneoplastic brain tissue, or PBMCs (not recorded which). Source of these receptors: a human donor with low-grade glioma or glioblastoma, undergoing nonglioma brain surgery, or in good health (not recorded which). The CDR3 runs from the conserved cysteine through the conserved F or W.

v_gene: TRBV2; j_gene: TRBJ1-3; CDR3aa: CANSSGGSGNTIYF
v_gene: TRBV28; j_gene: TRBJ2-7; CDR3aa: CASSPWSGRGYEQYF
v_gene: TRBV20-1; j_gene: TRBJ2-7; CDR3aa: CSARPGREGYEQYF
v_gene: TRBV7-2; j_gene: TRBJ1-1; CDR3aa: CASSLGSYTEAFF
v_gene: TRBV20-1; j_gene: TRBJ1-1; CDR3aa: CSARGRGQAFF
v_gene: TRBV20-1; j_gene: TRBJ2-7; CDR3aa: CSAPSLNEQYF
v_gene: TRBV27; j_gene: TRBJ2-1; CDR3aa: CASSSWTGADNEQFF
v_gene: TRBV7-7; j_gene: TRBJ2-1; CDR3aa: CASSLWTGRENEQFF
v_gene: TRBV20-1; j_gene: TRBJ2-1; CDR3aa: CSATTRAVVGEQFF
v_gene: TRBV12-3/TRBV12-4; j_gene: -; CDR3aa: CASRTGTIDEQYF
v_gene: TRBV6-1; j_gene: TRBJ2-5; CDR3aa: CATPSEADPRGTQYF
v_gene: TRBV24-1; j_gene: TRBJ1-1; CDR3aa: CATNPIACRKDTEAFF
v_gene: TRBV6-1; j_gene: TRBJ2-3; CDR3aa: CASLPRDTYTDTQYF
v_gene: TRBV7-9; j_gene: TRBJ2-1; CDR3aa: CAWGGSSYNEQFF
v_gene: TRBV29-1; j_gene: TRBJ1-4; CDR3aa: CSVVIVGANEKLFF
v_gene: TRBV14; j_gene: TRBJ1-1; CDR3aa: CASSQDLGATGVLNTEAFF
v_gene: TRBV27; j_gene: TRBJ2-5; CDR3aa: CASTPRWGTRGQDQETQYF
v_gene: TRBV27; j_gene: TRBJ2-3; CDR3aa: CASSLLPGRTDTQYF
v_gene: TRBV7-3; j_gene: TRBJ2-3; CDR3aa: CASSSGGTEGTDTQYF
v_gene: TRBV28; j_gene: TRBJ2-1; CDR3aa: CASSLPDQGTYNEQFF
v_gene: TRBV28; j_gene: TRBJ2-5; CDR3aa: CASSPFQETQYF
v_gene: TRBV4-1; j_gene: TRBJ2-1; CDR3aa: CASSQDLAESIYNEQFF
v_gene: TRBV6-1; j_gene: TRBJ2-3; CDR3aa: CASRDWDSTDTQYF
v_gene: TRBV12-3/TRBV12-4; j_gene: TRBJ2-3; CDR3aa: CASSRQAYSTDTQYF
v_gene: TRBV20-1; j_gene: TRBJ1-5; CDR3aa: CSAGSGNQPQHF
v_gene: TRBV20-1; j_gene: TRBJ2-6; CDR3aa: CSAKADESSGANVLTF
v_gene: TRBV4-1; j_gene: TRBJ2-1; CDR3aa: CASSQDANPQNNEQFF
v_gene: TRBV12-3/TRBV12-4; j_gene: TRBJ2-5; CDR3aa: CASSLWQRLQETQYF
v_gene: TRBV4-1; j_gene: TRBJ2-7; CDR3aa: CASSQGPGIEYEQYF
v_gene: TRBV2; j_gene: TRBJ2-3; CDR3aa: CASGSFKDTQYF
v_gene: TRBV6-1; j_gene: TRBJ2-3; CDR3aa: CATALRSTDTQYF
v_gene: TRBV12-3/TRBV12-4; j_gene: TRBJ2-1; CDR3aa: CASILSGPSGLYNEQFF
v_gene: TRBV4-3; j_gene: TRBJ2-7; CDR3aa: CASSQWTTNYEQYF
v_gene: TRBV7-9; j_gene: TRBJ1-4; CDR3aa: CASSQMDPSGKLFF
v_gene: TRBV28; j_gene: TRBJ1-2; CDR3aa: CASSSGSAGGRGYGYTF
v_gene: TRBV12-3/TRBV12-4; j_gene: TRBJ2-7; CDR3aa: CASSLWSGGEQYF
v_gene: TRBV7-9; j_gene: TRBJ1-5; CDR3aa: CASGRDSNQPQHF
v_gene: TRBV28; j_gene: TRBJ2-1; CDR3aa: CASSLLGGSYNEQFF
v_gene: TRBV20-1; j_gene: TRBJ2-1; CDR3aa: CSADGLNEQFF
v_gene: TRBV20-1; j_gene: TRBJ2-7; CDR3aa: CSARAGGAGDYEQYF
v_gene: TRBV27; j_gene: TRBJ2-1; CDR3aa: CASSPGLSYNEQFF
v_gene: TRBV7-9; j_gene: TRBJ2-5; CDR3aa: CASSLVRLRTQYF
v_gene: TRBV4-1; j_gene: TRBJ1-2; CDR3aa: CASSQPTTGYGYGYTF
v_gene: TRBV20-1; j_gene: TRBJ1-5; CDR3aa: CSRGPGSSNQPQHF
v_gene: TRBV6-1; j_gene: TRBJ2-7; CDR3aa: CASSERGSSYNEQYF
v_gene: TRBV27; j_gene: TRBJ2-5; CDR3aa: CASSPRGRGSETQYF
v_gene: TRBV6-1; j_gene: TRBJ1-1; CDR3aa: CASSPGLGAEAFF
v_gene: TRBV10-3; j_gene: TRBJ2-7; CDR3aa: CAISESGQGFDEQYF
v_gene: TRBV15; j_gene: TRBJ2-7; CDR3aa: CATSSEGYRGSEQYF
v_gene: TRBV6-2/TRBV6-3; j_gene: TRBJ1-1; CDR3aa: CASSDHRKTAEAFF
v_gene: TRBV7-9; j_gene: TRBJ2-7; CDR3aa: CASSLVPASGDEQYF
v_gene: TRBV5-4; j_gene: TRBJ2-7; CDR3aa: CASSPTSGRRYEQYF
v_gene: TRBV6-2/TRBV6-3; j_gene: TRBJ2-1; CDR3aa: CAISPISGRDEQFF